This TCR beta chain appears in the sequencing data of a study of blood T cells in healthy people across ages (dated by TCRdb to about 2015). Regarding the complete study: In model experiments, roughly one uniquely barcoded TCR beta cDNA molecule per two T cells was captured by template switching. The study measured age-related changes in TCR beta repertoire diversity using deep sequencing normalized with unique cDNA molecular identifiers. The donors were divided into four age groups: young (average approximately 16 years), middle-aged (approximately 39), aged (about 60) and long-lived (approximately 74). To avoid experimental bias, donors of different ages were spread randomly across the sequencing lanes. Two additional independent replicas of 1 million unique cDNA reads from the same blood draw were analyzed for two donors (one aged 18 to 30 and one aged 80 or older).

Receptors were amplified or captured by 5' RACE. Sequencing used an Illumina HiSeq 2500. A second about 7 to 11 cycle PCR used a sample-barcoded 5' primer and a J-beta primer mix. A unique molecular identifier was introduced onto each TCR beta cDNA molecule by a template-switch 5' adaptor carrying 12 random nucleotides. Each sample yielded at least 2.5 million CDR3-containing paired-end reads. The Mint cDNA synthesis kit, primed by a TRBC-specific oligonucleotide, was used to synthesize first-strand cDNA from all RNA. Following uracil-DNA glycosylase treatment, a first 18-cycle PCR with universal primers M1SS and BC2_uni_R was performed on all cDNA. The original pipeline was this. Normalization of each sample was performed by random selection of 1 million high-quality reads, each carrying a distinct molecular identifier. Reads sharing molecular identifiers were discarded rather than binned into consensus sequences. MiTCR, with a Q25 quality threshold and the strictest error-elimination algorithm, was used for CDR3 identification, clonotype clustering and error correction. A nonparametric unseen species model using Euler transformation provided a lower-bound estimate of total TCR beta diversity. TCRdb's own reprocessing of the public reads used fastp at Q25 and MiXCR and kept productive beta chains. Each CDR3 protein gets just one entry, which takes the most common genes and DNA from the rows behind it. These V and J calls are TCRdb output, not the study's own analysis. The sample includes under 2,000,000 distinct CDR3 sequences, with roughly 52% observed a single time. The ten largest account for around 2.1% of the sample.

Donors were under 40 systemically healthy Caucasian individuals from Russia aged roughly 6 to 90 years. About 10 milliliters of peripheral blood were collected from each donor into EDTA-treated Vacutainer tubes. Ficoll-Paque density-gradient centrifugation was used to isolate PBMCs, with at least 6.5 million obtained per sample. Total RNA was extracted from PBMCs with Trizol reagent, with at least 6 micrograms obtained per sample. The percentages of naive CD45RAhigh/CD27high T cells were determined by flow cytometry on a PBMC aliquot from every donor. The CDR3 has 15 amino acids, counting the end cysteine and phenylalanine. Kept here is only the CDR3 DNA, which spans 45 bases and is read in frame from base 1. CDR1 SGHTA and CDR2 FQGNSA are derived from the germline V gene. After removal of 1 base from V and 9 bases from J, the junction retains 6 bases not matched to a gene. Paper-wide results and their limitations: The long-lived group showed more naive CD4+ T cells, fewer expanded clones and increased TCR diversity than the aged group, suggesting age selection. Donor CMV infection status was unknown, potentially confounding age-related changes in expanded clonotypes. Observed TCR beta diversity correlated strongly with the percentage of naive T cells measured by flow cytometry. Conclusive comparison of naive and antigen-experienced compartments was prevented by the profiling of bulk unsorted PBMCs. As age increased, observed TCR beta diversity per million T cells dropped in a roughly linear way, and a significant reduction was already evident by age about 40. Estimates of total diversity based on one million sequenced T cells were considered lower bounds and underestimates.

On this clonotype itself: The clone's antigen remains unknown. No base quality values were provided; no much bigger clone lies one nucleotide off.

The sample was blood. The chain is made from TRBV7-2 and TRBJ2-2; 9 bases in the junction line up with TRBD1. The TCR sequence derives from a middle-aged woman in good health. At the DNA level, the sequence is TGTGCCAGCAGCTTAGGACAGGGGGGGGGCCGGGAGCTGTTTTTT. It encodes CASSLGQGGGRELFF.